The rows below give T cell receptor beta chains drawn from one sample of a study of OX40 agonist ivuxolimab in advanced cancers. Assay: immunoSEQ multiplex PCR; the TCRdb copy retains only in-frame clones and omits some. This table holds more than 45,000 clones, about 88% found once. The material sequenced was CD4+ or CD8+ T cells sorted from blood, taken in a trial of the OX40 agonist ivuxolimab. The receptors come from an adult with an advanced solid tumor such as melanoma, head and neck, liver or kidney cancer. CDR3s include the opening cysteine and the closing phenylalanine or tryptophan. A D gene is named only where the DNA matches it firmly. Some rows mark clone size as missing; the rest say once, few, many or name a class of expanded clone.

j_call	v_call	clone_size	d_call	cdr3_aa	cdr3_nt
TRBJ2-1	TRBV6-6	few	TRBD2	CASSSPQREGTEQFF	TGTGCCAGCAGTTCCCCCCAGCGGGAGGGAACTGAGCAGTTCTTC
TRBJ2-6	TRBV10-2	.	.	CASSEGTTGAGANVLTF	TGCGCCAGCAGTGAGGGGACAACTGGGGCGGGGGCCAACGTCCTGACTTTC
TRBJ2-1	TRBV28	.	TRBD2	CASSGSNGANEQFF	TGTGCCAGTAGCGGGTCAAATGGGGCAAATGAGCAGTTCTTC
TRBJ1-4	TRBV20-1	.	.	CSARVNEKLFF	TGCAGTGCTCGTGTGAATGAAAAACTGTTTTTT
TRBJ2-7	TRBV28	.	TRBD2	CASSLLITSGYEQYF	TGTGCCAGCAGTTTATTAATTACTAGCGGGTACGAGCAGTACTTC
TRBJ2-7	TRBV5-1	.	TRBD2	CASSLGLAGGPSF	TGCGCCAGCAGCTTGGGACTAGCGGGAGGCCCTAGTTTC
TRBJ2-2	TRBV5-6	.	.	CASRSGAGWTGELFF	TGTGCCAGCAGATCGGGTGCAGGGTGGACCGGGGAGCTGTTTTTT
TRBJ1-4	TRBV28	once	.	CASSRPGTTNEKLFF	TGTGCCAGCAGTCGCCCCGGGACAACTAATGAAAAACTGTTTTTT
TRBJ2-2	TRBV5-1	.	TRBD1	CASSFSGQGYNTGELFF	TGCGCCAGCAGCTTTTCGGGACAGGGTTATAACACCGGGGAGCTGTTTTTT
TRBJ2-3	TRBV5-4	.	TRBD1	CASSSVPGQGNTDTQYF	TGTGCCAGCAGCTCGGTCCCGGGACAGGGGAATACAGATACGCAGTATTTT
TRBJ2-3	TRBV9	.	.	CASSVLPGEDTQYF	TGTGCCAGCAGCGTCCTTCCGGGAGAAGATACGCAGTATTTT
TRBJ1-2	TRBV7-9	.	TRBD1	CASSLGDSRGYTF	TGTGCCAGCAGCCTAGGGGACAGTCGGGGCTACACCTTC
TRBJ1-2	TRBV28	once	.	CASSLYFSVGRDYGYTF	TGTGCCAGCAGTTTATATTTTTCTGTGGGAAGAGACTATGGCTACACCTTC
TRBJ2-2	TRBV7-9	.	.	CASSLTRDTGELFF	TGTGCCAGCAGCCTGACTAGGGACACCGGGGAGCTGTTTTTT
TRBJ2-5	TRBV7-8	once	.	CASSLDRQETQYF	TGTGCCAGCAGCTTAGACAGGCAAGAGACCCAGTACTTC
TRBJ2-7	TRBV6-1	.	TRBD1	CASIMTGSSYEQYF	TGTGCCAGCATCATGACAGGGTCCTCCTACGAGCAGTACTTC
TRBJ2-1	TRBV11-1	.	.	CASSADGGNEQFF	TGTGCCAGCAGCGCGGACGGGGGCAATGAGCAGTTCTTC
TRBJ1-5	TRBV28	.	.	CASSFPRGDQPQHF	TGTGCCAGCAGTTTTCCGAGGGGCGATCAGCCCCAGCATTTT
TRBJ2-7	TRBV5-4	.	.	CASSPVGPFSDEQYF	TGTGCCAGCAGCCCGGTCGGTCCCTTTTCGGACGAGCAGTACTTC
TRBJ2-1	TRBV9	.	.	CASSVDRGSYNEQFF	TGTGCCAGCAGCGTAGACCGGGGCTCCTACAATGAGCAGTTCTTC